This entry lists 32 T cell receptor beta chains sequenced from one sample in a study of T cells expressing NK-cell markers. For each CDR3 protein, TCRdb gives one entry from its re-call of the 5' RACE reads, without DNA. The table lists about 460,000 distinct CDR3 sequences. The sample taken for sequencing was blood T cells: a sorted CD56 or NKG2C T cell subset, CD4+ or CD8+ T cells, or bulk PBMC T cells (not recorded which). These receptors came from a woman aged 45-59 years in good health.

The CDR3 spells CSASPSGGLAEETQYF. The chain links TRBV20-1 to TRBJ2-5; TCRdb proposes TRBD2, but this gene call is untestable without DNA. The V gene's germline CDR1 is DFQATT and CDR2 SNEGSKA (reference sequence). The CDR3 runs 16 residues.

CDR3 sequence reads: CSARGSAGLQETQYF. The chain recombines TRBV20-1 with TRBJ2-5; TCRdb gives TRBD2 as the D gene, but with no DNA this cannot be confirmed. CDR1 and CDR2 (germline): DFQATT, SNEGSKA (reference sequence). There are 15 residues in the CDR3.

The V call is TRBV12-3 or TRBV12-4, the J call TRBJ2-2; absent DNA, TCRdb's TRBD1 call cannot be checked. The CDR3 totals 15 residues. CDR3: CASSPGQGMGGELFF.

This chain links TRBV18 with TRBJ2-1; there is no DNA to check the TCRdb D call of TRBD1. The V gene's germline CDR1 is KGHSH and CDR2 LQKENI. This CDR3 contains 17 residues. This CDR3 reads CASSSTPGSSSYNEQFF.

V is TRBV2 and J is TRBJ1-6. Germline V CDR1 and CDR2: SNHLY, FYNNEI. The CDR3 totals 20 residues. CDR3 sequence reads: CASRDRRPNVPEWGNSPLHF.

CDR3 in amino acids: CASKEGGFSGELFF. This chain links TRBV2 with TRBJ2-2; TCRdb reports TRBD1, a call that lacks DNA to check it against. This CDR3 is built from 14 residues. Germline V gene lookup returns CDR1 SNHLY and CDR2 FYNNEI.

The chain uses TRBV5-1 and TRBJ2-1; the TCRdb call, TRBD2, lacks DNA for checking. Germline loops: CDR1 SGHRS, CDR2 YFSETQ. The CDR3 has 16 amino acids. Here the CDR3 reads CASSLAVGGGYNEQFF.

CDR3 protein: CATSRDSEEKLFF. This chain links TRBV15 with TRBJ1-4. This CDR3 has 13 residues. Germline loops: CDR1 LNHNV, CDR2 YYDKDF (reference sequence).

The chain employs TRBV7-2 and TRBJ1-2. CDR3 size: 15 residues. CDR1 is SGHTA and CDR2 is FQGNSA in the germline V gene. CDR3 protein: CASSLAVGSDYGYTF.

The chain has TRBV5-1 and TRBJ1-6; TCRdb reports TRBD1, a call that lacks DNA to check it against. CDR1 is SGHRS and CDR2 is YFSETQ in the germline V gene. The CDR3 is 15 residues long. CDR3 loop: CASSTGTKENSPLHF. The whole variable domain, remainder taken from reference TRBV5-1 and TRBJ1-6, is KAGVTQTPRYLIKTRGQQVTLSCSPISGHRSVSWYQQTPGQGLQFLFEYFSETQRNKGNFPGRFSGRQFSNSRSEMNVSTLELGDSALYLCASSTGTKENSPLHFGNGTRLTVT.

The chain couples TRBV10-1 to TRBJ2-3. Germline V gene lookup returns CDR1 WNHNN and CDR2 SYGVQD (reference sequence). The CDR3 covers 15 residues. The CDR3 here is CASSESGRRTDTQYF.

V and J are TRBV5-1 and TRBJ2-2; TCRdb's D call of TRBD2 is untestable without DNA. Germline V gives CDR1 SGHRS, CDR2 YFSETQ. There are 15 residues in the CDR3. This CDR3 reads CASSAAGVPTGELFF.

The rearrangement joins TRBV14 to TRBJ2-1. This CDR3 region has 13 residues. Germline values: CDR1 SGHDN, CDR2 FVKESK. CDR3 loop: CASSTLSATEQFF.

The genes are TRBV11-2 and TRBJ1-3; there is no DNA to check the TCRdb D call of TRBD1. The CDR3 loop spans 16 amino acids. CDR1 and CDR2 (germline): SGHAT, FQNNGV. The CDR3 spells CASSLDTGSSGNTIYF.

The chain is built from TRBV12-3 or TRBV12-4 and TRBJ1-1; TCRdb gives TRBD1 as the D gene, but with no DNA this cannot be confirmed. The CDR3 has 14 residues. CDR3 in amino acids: CASSLVGATGRAFF.

V and J are TRBV20-1 and TRBJ2-3. From germline, CDR1 is DFQATT and CDR2 SNEGSKA (reference sequence). This CDR3 spans 13 amino acids. CDR3 region: CSAMVGSADTQYF.

This chain connects TRBV9 to TRBJ2-1; as DNA is missing, the TRBD2 call by TCRdb cannot be tested. The CDR3 covers 16 residues. Looked up from germline, CDR1 is SGDLS and CDR2 is YYNGEE. CDR3 amino acids: CASSVVTSGGRNEQFF.

This chain links TRBV30 with TRBJ1-1; TCRdb's D call of TRBD1 is untestable without DNA. The length of the CDR3 is 14 residues. The V gene's germline CDR1 is GTSNPN and CDR2 SVGIG (reference sequence). The CDR3: CASLRDSMNTEAFF. The full variable domain, with the rest looked up from reference TRBV30 and TRBJ1-1, is SQTIHQWPATLVQPVGSPLSLECTVEGTSNPNLYWYRQAAGRGLQLLFYSVGIGQISSEVPQNLSASRPQDRQFILSSKKLLLSDSGFYLCASLRDSMNTEAFFGQGTRLTVV.

V usage is TRBV3-1 and J usage is TRBJ2-3; with no DNA, the TCRdb D assignment of TRBD1 cannot be verified. The germline gives CDR1 LGHDT, CDR2 YNNKEL (reference sequence). The CDR3 spans 16 residues. The CDR3 reads CASSHAGQGFTDTQYF.

The chain recombines TRBV7-9 with TRBJ2-7; there is no DNA to check the TCRdb D call of TRBD1. The CDR3 loop spans 12 amino acids. CDR1 and CDR2 (germline): SEHNR, FQNEAQ (reference sequence). CDR3 sequence reads: CASRRQGYEQYF.

This sequence joins TRBV19 and TRBJ2-7; the TRBD2 assignment by TCRdb is unverifiable without DNA. The germline gives CDR1 LNHDA, CDR2 SQIVND (reference sequence). This CDR3 region has 15 residues. The CDR3 spells CASSSLAGGFYEQYF.

The gene calls are TRBV11-2 and TRBJ2-1; TCRdb names TRBD2, which stays unverified in the absence of DNA. The CDR3 has 14 residues. Germline CDR1 reads SGHAT; CDR2 reads FQNNGV. CDR3: CASSLEGGPFEQFF.

The J gene is TRBJ1-3, the V gene TRBV2. The CDR3 sequence is 13 residues long. The germline gives CDR1 SNHLY, CDR2 FYNNEI. CDR3 region: CASSEPLRDTIYF.

The chain links TRBV24-1 to TRBJ2-1; TCRdb picks TRBD2, but there is no DNA to check that call. Looked up from germline, CDR1 is KGHDR and CDR2 is SFDVKD. The CDR3 has 16 amino acids. The chain's CDR3 is CATSDLAEGSIDEQFF.

V is TRBV12-3 or TRBV12-4 and J is TRBJ1-2. The CDR3 totals 11 residues. Here the CDR3 reads CASSTTVGYTF.

V and J are TRBV6-1 and TRBJ2-3; the D call from TCRdb, TRBD1, cannot be confirmed without DNA. The CDR3 is 11 amino acids. Germline values: CDR1 MNHNS, CDR2 SASEGT. The CDR3 loop reads CASSDPSAQYF.

The chain links TRBV2 to TRBJ2-1; TCRdb indicates TRBD2, and absent DNA this call remains unverified. This CDR3 contains 15 residues. The germline V gene encodes CDR1 SNHLY and CDR2 FYNNEI. CDR3: CASLALEREGWKQFF.

The rearrangement uses TRBV9 and TRBJ1-2; TCRdb picks TRBD1, but there is no DNA to check that call. CDR1 and CDR2 from the germline V gene are SGDLS and YYNGEE. The CDR3 is made up of 13 amino acids. CDR3 sequence: CASSLLGGYGYTF.

The CDR3 reads CATGSGMRQETQYF. The chain uses TRBV15 and TRBJ2-5; the D call from TCRdb, TRBD2, cannot be confirmed without DNA. CDR3 length: 14 amino acids. Germline-derived CDR1 and CDR2 are LNHNV and YYDKDF (reference sequence).

The chain joins TRBV27 to TRBJ1-5; absent DNA, TCRdb's TRBD1 call cannot be checked. This CDR3 has 17 amino acids. Looked up from germline, CDR1 is MNHEY and CDR2 is SMNVEV (reference sequence). The CDR3 sequence: CASRVGVGDRDNQPQHF.

CDR3 sequence reads: CASSYRAGEVSYNEQFF. This chain connects TRBV6-2 or TRBV6-3 to TRBJ2-1; no DNA is available, so the TRBD1 call from TCRdb remains unchecked. CDR3 length equals 17 residues. CDR1 and CDR2 from the germline V gene are MNHEY and SVGEGT.

V and J are TRBV20-1 and TRBJ1-4. The CDR3 length is 13 residues. Germline V CDR1 and CDR2: DFQATT, SNEGSKA (reference sequence). The CDR3 here is CSVSGRANEKLFF.